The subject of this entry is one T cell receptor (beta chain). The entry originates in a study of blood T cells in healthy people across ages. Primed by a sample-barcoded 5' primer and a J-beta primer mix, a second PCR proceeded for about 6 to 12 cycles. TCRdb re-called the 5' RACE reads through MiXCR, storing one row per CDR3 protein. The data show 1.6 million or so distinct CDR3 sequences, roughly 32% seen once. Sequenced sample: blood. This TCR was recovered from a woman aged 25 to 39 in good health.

In nucleotides, the CDR3 is TGCAGTGCCCAGACAGGAACCCCTAACTCTCACTACGAGCAGTACTTC. This translates into CSAQTGTPNSHYEQYF. The chain joins TRBV20-1 to TRBJ2-7; D may be TRBD1 (6 bases). Per the germline V gene, CDR1 is DFQATT and CDR2 is SNEGSKA (reference sequence). The CDR3 extends over 16 amino acids. V was cut by 6 bases and J by 3 bases, with 24 bases left in between.